The present TCR beta chain was sequenced within a study of identical twins. V lost 6 bases to trimming and J lost 1 base; unmatched junction nucleotides: 8. Germline CDR1 SNHLY, CDR2 FYNNEI. CDR3 length equals 15 residues. Via MiXCR, TCRdb re-called the 5' RACE reads, giving one row per CDR3 protein. The sample yields 450,000 or so distinct CDR3 sequences, 11% to 15% seen once. These data were likewise used in another study, on yellow fever vaccine responses in identical twins.

Input material: CD4+ T cells sorted from blood. The sequence came from a woman aged 18 to 35 in good health. The chain combines TRBV2 with TRBJ1-1; 7 nucleotides align to TRBD1. CDR3 amino acids: CASSRQGGGNTEAFF. CDR3 nucleotide sequence: TGTGCCAGCAGCCGACAGGGCGGGGGGAACACTGAAGCTTTCTTT.